This T cell receptor (beta chain) appears in the sequencing data of a study of memory B cells and T cells in multiple sclerosis. The study's findings and limits: Compartments had unequal clone-set sizes, affecting shared clonotype counts.

The assay was immunoSEQ multiplex PCR, and TCRdb's table has in-frame clones only and misses some. The table has about 45,000 clones, roughly 87% seen once. Remarks on this clone: Its antigen remains unknown.

This CDR3 has 15 amino acids. Trimming removed 2 bases from V and 4 bases from J, with 14 bases in between. Germline V gene sequence: CDR1 KGHSH, CDR2 LQKENI. Stimulus-free culture yielded autoproliferating CFSE-dim and non-proliferating CFSE-high T cells, each sequenced separately. Pooled replicate wells came from 5x10^7 CFSE-labeled PBMCs cultured approximately 7 days without stimulus. The specimen sequenced was PBMCs from blood kept in culture. This TCR was sampled from a human donor with multiple sclerosis. The chain uses TRBV18 and TRBJ2-5; possibly TRBD1 for D (6 bases). The CDR3 protein is CASSPNRAGVETQYF. CDR3 sequence (DNA): TGTGCCAGCTCACCAAACCGGGCAGGGGTAGAGACCCAGTACTTC.